A single sample gave rise to the 21 T cell receptor beta chains below, sequenced in a study of T-cell memory formation after mild COVID-19 (dated by TCRdb to the early 2020s). The library was produced with 5' RACE. The sequencer listed for this sample is Illumina NovaSeq 6000. The public reads were run again by TCRdb, first through fastp at Q25 and then through MiXCR, and only productive beta chains were kept. Every CDR3 protein is listed once, alongside the most common genes and DNA of its rows. For this sample the table gives about 400,000 distinct CDR3 sequences, of which approximately 19% were detected only once. Roughly 21% of the sample rests with the top ten. Sequencing was done on a sample of PBMCs or a T cell subset sorted from them (not recorded which). Receptors originate from a young man who had mild COVID-19 (a few samples of this study predate the infection). The sample titles of this study are shuffled in the database, so cell type and time point are left out; the donor was told from shared clones.

This clonotype was observed a few times. This chain connects TRBV18 to TRBJ1-5; D is unclear. With 3 bases removed from V and 6 bases from J, the gap between germline ends came to 9 bases. The CDR3 consists of 13 residues. Germline V CDR1 and CDR2: KGHSH, LQKENI. The chain's CDR3 is CASSPPRGQPQHF. The CDR3 DNA sequence: TGTGCCAGCTCACCGCCTCGGGGTCAGCCCCAGCATTTT. Complete variable domain (other parts from reference TRBV18 and TRBJ1-5): NAGVMQNPRHLVRRRGQEARLRCSPMKGHSHVYWYRQLPEEGLKFMVYLQKENIIDESGMPKERFSAEFPKEGPSILRIQQVVRGDSAAYFCASSPPRGQPQHFGDGTRLSIL.

This clonotype has more than one count but fewer than ten. The chain employs TRBV20-1 and TRBJ2-2; 7 positions agree with TRBD1. V gave up 3 bases and J gave up 3 bases; unmatched junction bases: 4. The CDR3 length is 14 residues. CDR1 and CDR2 from the germline V gene are DFQATT and SNEGSKA (reference sequence). The CDR3 sequence is CSARVTGDTGELFF. In DNA, the CDR3 is TGCAGTGCTAGGGTCACAGGGGACACCGGGGAGCTGTTTTTT.

This clonotype turned up a few times. V usage is TRBV7-2 and J usage is TRBJ2-4; D ambiguous. The CDR3 loop spans 12 amino acids. Per germline, CDR1 SGHTA and CDR2 FQGNSA. V shed 5 bases and J shed 4 bases, with 6 bases lying between them. The CDR3 spells CASSHRKNIQYF. The CDR3 DNA follows: TGTGCCAGCAGCCATCGAAAAAACATTCAGTACTTC.

A single count supports this clonotype. The chain couples TRBV20-1 to TRBJ2-7, with D maybe TRBD2 (5 bases). V was shortened by 4 bases and J by 0 bases, with 10 bases between the two germline ends. CDR3 length: 13 amino acids. Germline V gene data show CDR1 as DFQATT and CDR2 as SNEGSKA (reference sequence). CDR3 protein: CSAKRTASYEQYF. Written as DNA, the CDR3 is TGCAGTGCTAAGCGGACCGCCTCCTACGAGCAGTACTTC.

V usage is TRBV7-7 and J usage is TRBJ2-7; 10 bases match TRBD1. Germline V gene data show CDR1 as SSHAT and CDR2 as FNYEAQ (reference sequence). V trimming: 5 bases; J trimming: 3 bases; junction bases outside the gene matches: 7. The CDR3 is 15 residues long. The CDR3 is CASSPEGQGRYEQYF. The CDR3 nucleotides are TGTGCCAGCAGCCCAGAGGGACAGGGGCGCTACGAGCAGTACTTC.

The chain recombines TRBV6-2 or TRBV6-3 with TRBJ2-2, with TRBD1 identical over 8 bases. Germline values: CDR1 MNHEY, CDR2 SVGEGT. The CDR3 length is 14 residues. The V segment lost 8 bases and the J segment 0 bases; nucleotides outside the gene matches: 2. The CDR3 DNA sequence: TGTGCCAGCGGACAGGGCCCGAACACCGGGGAGCTGTTTTTT. Translation: CASGQGPNTGELFF.

The chain carries TRBV7-2 and TRBJ2-7; 9 bases are shared with TRBD2. The CDR3 has 15 residues. The junction had 5 bases not matched to a gene; V was cut back by 5 bases and J by 0 bases. Per the germline V gene, CDR1 is SGHTA and CDR2 is FQGNSA. The CDR3 reads CASSRSGGLSYEQYF. As DNA, the CDR3 is TGTGCCAGCAGCAGGAGCGGGGGGCTCTCCTACGAGCAGTACTTC.

This clonotype has just a few counts. The chain is built from TRBV7-3 and TRBJ2-5; a possible D gene is TRBD1 (6 bases). Per the germline V gene, CDR1 is SGHTA and CDR2 is FQGTGA. The CDR3 spans 15 residues. The V gene lost 5 bases and the J gene lost 6 bases, with 19 bases spanning the gap. CDR3 sequence (DNA): TGTGCCAGCAGCCGGACCCCAGGGGTCGGGCAGACCCAGTACTTC. The encoded protein is CASSRTPGVGQTQYF.

This clonotype appeared a few times. J is TRBJ2-3 and V is TRBV6-5; 9 nucleotides line up with TRBD2. V was clipped by 6 bases and J by 6 bases; unmatched bases: 7. Germline V gene lookup returns CDR1 MNHEY and CDR2 SVGAGI. The CDR3 sequence is 14 residues long. The CDR3 here is CASRTSGSGDTQYF. The DNA for the CDR3 is TGTGCCAGCAGAACTAGCGGGTCAGGCGATACGCAGTATTTT.

This clonotype was found a few times. The chain links TRBV6-2 or TRBV6-3 to TRBJ2-7; D remains unclear. This CDR3 is 13 amino acids long. CDR1 and CDR2 (germline): MNHEY, SVGEGT. Trimming took 6 bases from V and 3 from J, leaving 12 bases between them. DNA for the CDR3: TGTGCCAGCAGCAACGACGGAGACTACGAGCAGTACTTC. It specifies CASSNDGDYEQYF.

This clonotype was picked up a small number of times. Since no conserved phenylalanine or tryptophan closes the CDR3, a read error is the likely cause. No DNA is shown, since the ends of the CDR3 on it are uncertain; the CDR3 is the one TCRdb lists. The V gene is TRBV6-4, the J gene TRBJ1-2; the table assigns TRBD1, which was not confirmed against the DNA. The germline V gene has CDR1 MRHNA and CDR2 SNTAGT. The CDR3 extends over 10 residues, inclusive of both ends. Here the CDR3 reads CASRSQGQLR.

This clonotype was seen just once. The chain combines TRBV7-9 with TRBJ2-4; D is unresolved. Between the trimmed V and J ends, which lost 3 bases and 8 bases, there was a span of 11 bases. Germline CDR1 reads SEHNR; CDR2 reads FQNEAQ (reference sequence). The CDR3 consists of 13 residues. DNA for the CDR3: TGTGCCAGCAGCTTTGACAATTCCGACATTCAGTACTTC. Amino acids: CASSFDNSDIQYF.

This clonotype was observed a handful of times. The V call is TRBV29-1, the J call TRBJ2-2; D may be TRBD2 (6 bases). V was shortened by 6 bases and J by 6 bases, with 20 bases between the two germline ends. Germline V lookup: CDR1 SQVTM, CDR2 ANQGSEA. This CDR3 is built from 15 residues. CDR3 protein: CSVTPRGLGAGELFF. CDR3 DNA: TGCAGCGTCACCCCCCGGGGACTTGGTGCCGGGGAGCTGTTTTTT.

This clonotype has just a few counts. The chain combines TRBV7-2 with TRBJ1-3; the D gene is possibly TRBD1 (5 bases). The V end was cut by 3 bases, the J end by 2 bases, with 8 bases between. Germline V CDR1 and CDR2: SGHTA, FQGNSA. The CDR3 loop spans 14 amino acids. Here the CDR3 reads CASSFGGAGNTIYF. The CDR3 coding sequence is TGTGCCAGCAGCTTTGGGGGGGCTGGAAACACCATATATTTT. Using reference TRBV7-2 and TRBJ1-3 for the parts outside the CDR3, the full variable domain is GAGVSQSPSNKVTEKGKDVELRCDPISGHTALYWYRQSLGQGLEFLIYFQGNSAPDKSGLPSDRFSAERTGGSVSTLTIQRTQQEDSAVYLCASSFGGAGNTIYFGEGSWLTVV.

This clonotype has only one observation. This may be a read error: a much more frequent sequence differs by one nucleotide. The chain links TRBV5-1 to TRBJ2-1; tentatively, D is TRBD2 (6 bases). The CDR3 contains 14 residues. Germline V gene data show CDR1 as SGHRS and CDR2 as YFSETQ. V lost 5 bases, J lost 5 bases, and 14 bases lay in between. CDR3 nucleotides: TGCGCCAGCAGATACGGGACTCTTGACAATGAGCAGTTCTTC. It is translated as CASRYGTLDNEQFF.

The genes are TRBV7-3 and TRBJ2-1; the match to TRBD2 covers 10 bases. This CDR3 spans 21 amino acids. Losses at the gene ends were 1 base for V and 0 bases for J; bases not matched to a gene: 15. The germline CDR1 and CDR2 sequences are SGHTA and FQGTGA. CDR3 region: CASSLRTEGSGGYLSYNEQFF. CDR3 coding DNA: TGTGCCAGCAGCTTAAGGACGGAGGGTAGCGGGGGGTACCTCTCCTACAATGAGCAGTTCTTC.

The chain uses TRBV10-3 and TRBJ2-4; possibly TRBD2 for D (7 bases). Trimming took off 5 bases at V and 8 bases at J, with 19 bases between the two ends. The CDR3 runs to 15 residues. Germline loops: CDR1 ENHRY, CDR2 SYGVKD. CDR3 residues: CAISTLGGDGHIQYF. CDR3 nucleotide sequence: TGTGCCATCAGTACACTAGGGGGGGATGGACACATTCAGTACTTC.

J is TRBJ1-6 and V is TRBV4-1, with D perhaps TRBD1 (5 bases). V lost 3 bases and J lost 5, with 11 bases in between. The CDR3 consists of 15 residues. Germline lookup yields CDR1 MGHRA and CDR2 YSYEKL. In DNA form, the CDR3 reads TGCGCCAGCAGCCATCCGGTGGGGGATAATTCACCCCTCCACTTT. This codes for CASSHPVGDNSPLHF.

This chain uses TRBV7-8 with TRBJ2-5; no firm D call. Germline CDR1 is SGHVS and CDR2 is FQNEAQ. Trimming removed 0 bases from V and 5 bases from J, with 10 bases in between. The CDR3 is 14 residues long. The CDR3 DNA reads as TGTGCCAGCAGCTTAGCCACCCAAGAGGAGACCCAGTACTTC. Translating it yields CASSLATQEETQYF. The variable domain in full, with the rest retrieved from reference TRBV7-8 and TRBJ2-5, is GAGVSQSPRYKVAKRGQDVALRCDPISGHVSLFWYQQALGQGPEFLTYFQNEAQLDKSGLPSDRFFAERPEGSVSTLKIQRTQQEDSAVYLCASSLATQEETQYFGPGTRLLVL.

The V and J genes are TRBV4-3 and TRBJ2-7; 7 bases are shared with TRBD1. V was pared by 0 bases and J by 4 bases, with 3 bases of the junction left unmatched. The CDR3 is made up of 14 amino acids. Germline CDR1 and CDR2: LGHNA and YSLEER. CDR3 nucleotides: TGCGCCAGCAGCCAAGATACAGGGGCGTACGAGCAGTACTTC. Translated, it gives CASSQDTGAYEQYF.

The J gene is TRBJ1-1, the V gene TRBV11-2, with D unresolved. The V end was cut by 1 base, the J end by 0 bases, with 9 bases between. The CDR3 totals 15 residues. Germline assignment: CDR1 SGHAT and CDR2 FQNNGV. The CDR3 DNA reads TGTGCCAGCAGCTTAGCCGCCGTCCTGAACACTGAAGCTTTCTTT. Its translation is CASSLAAVLNTEAFF.